This passage covers 6 T cell receptor beta chains from one sample sequenced in a study of neurological immune-mediated disorders. MiXCR was run by TCRdb on the 5' RACE reads, yielding one entry per CDR3 protein. The table records more than 45,000 distinct CDR3 sequences, 3.6% of them present only once. Sequenced sample: PBMCs. Receptors originate from a young man with multiple sclerosis.

V gene TRBV7-9 combines with J gene TRBJ1-2, with TRBD1 matching over 8 bases. J lost 7 bases, V lost 3 bases, and 4 bases had no gene match. The CDR3 extends over 13 amino acids. Germline loops: CDR1 SEHNR, CDR2 FQNEAQ (reference sequence). The DNA for the CDR3 is TGTGCCAGCAGCTTCCGACAGGGGCTTGGCTACACCTTC. This gives the protein CASSFRQGLGYTF.

This clonotype was counted many times. The CDR3 loop is CASSYSMGTQYF. The CDR3 DNA follows: TGTGCCAGCAGTTATAGCATGGGTACGCAGTATTTT. The rearrangement links TRBV12-3 or TRBV12-4 to TRBJ2-3; D is unclear. V lost 4 bases to trimming and J lost 8 bases, with 10 bases between them. This CDR3 spans 12 amino acids.

This clonotype was seen at least ten times. The CDR3 DNA reads as TGTGCCAGCAGTCCACTGGGTTACGAGCAGTACTTC. This translates into CASSPLGYEQYF. The chain couples TRBV2 to TRBJ2-7; D is ambiguous. The V gene lost 5 bases and the J gene lost 4 bases, with 9 bases spanning the gap. CDR3 length equals 12 residues. CDR1 and CDR2 (germline): SNHLY, FYNNEI. The full variable domain, completed using reference TRBV2 and TRBJ2-7, is EPEVTQTPSHQVTQMGQEVILRCVPISNHLYFYWYRQILGQKVEFLVSFYNNEISEKSEIFDDQFSVERPDGSNFTLKIRSTKLEDSAMYFCASSPLGYEQYFGPGTRLTVT.

In this sample, this clonotype turned up many times. The gene calls are TRBV6-4 and TRBJ2-1; D is perhaps TRBD2 (6 bases). This CDR3 has 13 residues. The germline CDR1 and CDR2 sequences are MRHNA and SNTAGT. V lost 2 bases and J 7 bases, leaving 9 bases between the germline ends. In nucleotides, the CDR3 is TGTGCCAGCAGTGACCGTGGGGGGAATGAGCAGTTCTTC. This sequence encodes CASSDRGGNEQFF.

This clonotype was detected many times. The V and J genes are TRBV20-1 and TRBJ1-5; D is unclear. CDR3 length: 15 amino acids. V dropped 7 bases and J dropped 2 bases, with 18 bases sitting between them. Germline V gene lookup returns CDR1 DFQATT and CDR2 SNEGSKA (reference sequence). This CDR3 is CSVPFQGGGNQPQHF. The DNA for the CDR3 is TGCAGTGTTCCGTTCCAAGGCGGGGGCAATCAGCCCCAGCATTTT.

This clonotype was seen many times. The chain has TRBV20-1 and TRBJ2-5; TRBD2 is a possible D gene (5 bases). Germline loops: CDR1 DFQATT, CDR2 SNEGSKA (reference sequence). The CDR3 extends over 11 amino acids. V lost 4 bases, J lost 3 bases, and 6 bases lay in between. The DNA of the CDR3 is TGCAGTGCTACGCGGGAAGAGACCCAGTACTTC. The encoded protein is CSATREETQYF.